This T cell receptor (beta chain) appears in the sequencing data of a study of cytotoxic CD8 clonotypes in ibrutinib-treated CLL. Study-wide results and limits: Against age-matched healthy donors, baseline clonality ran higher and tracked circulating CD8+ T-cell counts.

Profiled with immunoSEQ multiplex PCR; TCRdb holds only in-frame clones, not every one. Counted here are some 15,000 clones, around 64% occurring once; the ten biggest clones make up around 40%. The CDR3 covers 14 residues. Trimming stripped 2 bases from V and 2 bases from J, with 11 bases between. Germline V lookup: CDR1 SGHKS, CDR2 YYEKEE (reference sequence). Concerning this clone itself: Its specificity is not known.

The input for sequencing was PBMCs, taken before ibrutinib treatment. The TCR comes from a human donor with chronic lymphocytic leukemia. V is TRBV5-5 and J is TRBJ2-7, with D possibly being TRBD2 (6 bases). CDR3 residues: CASSFGTSAYEQYF. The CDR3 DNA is TGTGCCAGCAGCTTCGGGACTTCCGCCTACGAGCAGTACTTC.